This entry features one T cell receptor beta chain sequence. The sample belongs to a study of CD8 T cells in Susac syndrome. RNA in amounts of about 0.45 to 1 ug was reverse transcribed with random hexamers. One entry per CDR3 protein, called by TCRdb with MiXCR from the immunoSEQ multiplex PCR reads. The sample lists 130,000 to 150,000 distinct CDR3 sequences, approximately 94% occurring once. Per germline, CDR1 SGHRS and CDR2 YFSETQ. Deletions cut 0 bases from V and 1 base from J, with 12 bases between. The CDR3 consists of 16 residues. V usage is TRBV5-1 and J usage is TRBJ2-3; D gene unclear. The receptor comes from a human donor with Susac syndrome. Sequencing input: CD4+ T cells from PBMCs. The CDR3 DNA follows: TGCGCCAGCAGCTTGGGTCAGCGAATCGGCACAGATACGCAGTATTTT. Translated, it gives CASSLGQRIGTDTQYF.